This T cell receptor beta chain originates from a study of identical twins listed by TCRdb under 2016. About the investigation overall: To test whether fetal clonotypes persist, this study deep-sequenced TCR alpha and beta repertoires from monozygotic twins, from unrelated adults of various ages, and from cord blood. Replicate twin experiments were performed at different times using different library preparation protocols to rule out contamination. Points the paper makes about the study in general: Invariant T cells such as MAIT and iNKT could partly confound zero-insertion analyses, though diverse VJ usage argued against this for most clonotypes. Because the same donors could not be followed over many years, the conclusions relied on cross-sectional statistical analysis. Fewer insertions were carried by abundant cord blood beta clonotypes; a weaker similar trend was observed in young adult naive repertoires, while no such trend was observed in memory repertoires. Out-of-frame TCR alpha sequences shared between twins showed an excess of low generation-probability sequences compared with coincidental sharing between unrelated individuals. Recombination models systematically underestimated out-of-frame TCR alpha sharing in monozygotic twins but agreed with sharing between unrelated individuals. The excess sharing between twins in beta out-of-frame sequences was weaker because fewer shared sequences reduced the signal-to-noise ratio.

As regards this clonotype: Its antigen specificity is not known. Nothing much larger sits one base from this clone, and base qualities are not available.

Every donor was a healthy Caucasian. The germline V gene provides CDR1 SGHVS and CDR2 FQNEAQ. Inclusive of the bounding cysteine and phenylalanine, the CDR3 is 15 residues long. Here the CDR3 DNA is all that survives: 45 bases in frame from base 1. Trimming takes 3 bases from V and 5 bases from J, and the germline ends sit 16 bases apart. The library was built by means of 5' RACE. Sequencing was performed on an Illumina HiSeq 2000. A universal primer binding site was introduced by template switching, and a unique molecular identifier was present in the final cDNA, enabling accurate counting of TCR cDNA molecules. Specific primers in the conserved constant-segment region were used to synthesize first-strand cDNA for TCR alpha and beta chains. To control for contamination, every cDNA library carried two barcodes: a SMART-Mk sample barcode plus Illumina barcodes. TruSeq adapter sequences, together with Illumina sample barcodes, were added in two successive PCR steps. The TCR alpha and beta cDNA libraries were sequenced on the Illumina HiSeq platform using custom primers. Concerning the study's data processing: MiGEC processed the raw reads to extract unique molecular identifiers, while MiXCR was used to determine the CDR3 positions. For each individual, recombination models were inferred using an EM algorithm with the repgenHMM and IGoR tools. The analysis of shared clonotypes was done with the tcR package in R, with sharing normalized by the product of cloneset sizes. To study raw recombination without the effects of thymic and clonal selection, out-of-frame nonproductive sequences were analyzed. TCRdb ran its own pipeline on the public reads, namely fastp trimming at Q25 and MiXCR clone calling, and kept in-frame beta chains. Every entry covers one CDR3 protein and lists the most common genes and DNA from its rows. TCRdb's processing, not the authors' own work, is the source of the V and J calls. This sample holds 1.5 million or so distinct CDR3 sequences; roughly a third were observed only once. About 0.3% of the sample comes from the top ten.

Sequenced sample: cord blood. The rearranged chain carries TRBV7-8 and TRBJ2-5, with TRBD1 tentatively as D gene (6 bases match). This receptor was identified in a newborn girl in good health. DNA sequence: TGTGCCAGCAGCTTCCGAGAGGGGGTGATTGAGACCCAGTACTTC. Its protein is CASSFREGVIETQYF.